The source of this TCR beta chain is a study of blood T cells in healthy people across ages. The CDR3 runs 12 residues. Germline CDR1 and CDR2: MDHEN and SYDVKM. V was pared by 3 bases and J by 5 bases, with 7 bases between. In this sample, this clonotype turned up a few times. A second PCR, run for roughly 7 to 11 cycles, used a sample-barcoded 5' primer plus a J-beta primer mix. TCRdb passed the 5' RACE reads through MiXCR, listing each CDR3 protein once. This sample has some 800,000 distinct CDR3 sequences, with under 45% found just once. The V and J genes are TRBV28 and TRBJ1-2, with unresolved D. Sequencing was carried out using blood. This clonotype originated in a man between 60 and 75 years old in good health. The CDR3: CASSFKGYGYTF. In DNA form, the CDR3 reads TGTGCCAGCAGTTTTAAGGGTTATGGCTACACCTTC.